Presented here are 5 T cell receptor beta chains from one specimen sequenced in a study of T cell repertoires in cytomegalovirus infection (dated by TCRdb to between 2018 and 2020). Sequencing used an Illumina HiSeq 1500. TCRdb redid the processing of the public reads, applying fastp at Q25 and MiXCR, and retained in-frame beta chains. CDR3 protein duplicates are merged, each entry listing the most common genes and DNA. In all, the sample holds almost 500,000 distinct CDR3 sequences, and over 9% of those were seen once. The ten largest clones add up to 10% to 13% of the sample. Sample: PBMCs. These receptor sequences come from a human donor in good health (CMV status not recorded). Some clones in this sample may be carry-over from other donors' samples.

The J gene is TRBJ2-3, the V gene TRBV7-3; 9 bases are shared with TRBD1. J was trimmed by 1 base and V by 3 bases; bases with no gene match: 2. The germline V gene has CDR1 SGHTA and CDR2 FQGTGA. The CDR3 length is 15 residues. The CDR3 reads CASSLGTGRTDTQYF. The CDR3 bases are TGTGCCAGCAGCTTGGGGACAGGGCGCACAGATACGCAGTATTTT.

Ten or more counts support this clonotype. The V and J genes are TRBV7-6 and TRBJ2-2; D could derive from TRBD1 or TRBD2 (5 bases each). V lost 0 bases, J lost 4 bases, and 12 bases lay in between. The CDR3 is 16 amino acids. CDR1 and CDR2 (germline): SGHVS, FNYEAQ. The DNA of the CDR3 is TGTGCCAGCAGCTTAGCGCGGGCTAGGGGCACCGGGGAGCTGTTTTTT. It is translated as CASSLARARGTGELFF.

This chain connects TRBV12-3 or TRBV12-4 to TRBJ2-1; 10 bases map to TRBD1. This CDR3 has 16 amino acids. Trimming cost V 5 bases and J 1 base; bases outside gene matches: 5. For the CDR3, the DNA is TGTGCCAGCAGTCGTCGGACAGGGGGTTCCTACAATGAGCAGTTCTTC. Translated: CASSRRTGGSYNEQFF.

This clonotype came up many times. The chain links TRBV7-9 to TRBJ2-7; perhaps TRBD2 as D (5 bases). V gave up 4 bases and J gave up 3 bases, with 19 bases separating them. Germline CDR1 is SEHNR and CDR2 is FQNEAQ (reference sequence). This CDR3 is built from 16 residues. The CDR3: CASSYQRGSSSYEQYF. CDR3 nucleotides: TGTGCCAGCAGCTATCAACGCGGGTCAAGTAGCTACGAGCAGTACTTC.

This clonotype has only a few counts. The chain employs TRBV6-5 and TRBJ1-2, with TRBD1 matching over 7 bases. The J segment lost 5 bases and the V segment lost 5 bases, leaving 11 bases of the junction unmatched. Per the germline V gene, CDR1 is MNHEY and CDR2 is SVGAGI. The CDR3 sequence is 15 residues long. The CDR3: CASSITGAPLYGYTF. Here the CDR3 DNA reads TGTGCCAGCAGTATAACAGGGGCACCCCTTTATGGCTACACCTTC.